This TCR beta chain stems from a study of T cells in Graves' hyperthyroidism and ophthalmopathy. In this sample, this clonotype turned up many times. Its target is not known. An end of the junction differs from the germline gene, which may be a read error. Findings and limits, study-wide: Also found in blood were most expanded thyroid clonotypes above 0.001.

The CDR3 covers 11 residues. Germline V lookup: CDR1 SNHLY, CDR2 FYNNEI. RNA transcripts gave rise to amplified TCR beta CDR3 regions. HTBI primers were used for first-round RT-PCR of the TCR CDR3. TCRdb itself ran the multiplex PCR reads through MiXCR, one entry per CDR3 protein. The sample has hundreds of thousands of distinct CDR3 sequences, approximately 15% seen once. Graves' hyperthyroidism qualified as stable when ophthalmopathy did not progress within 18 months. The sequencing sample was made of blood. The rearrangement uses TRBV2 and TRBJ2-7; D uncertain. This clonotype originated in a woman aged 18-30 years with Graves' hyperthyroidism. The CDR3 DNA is TGTGCCAGCAGTGAAGGGTCATCCGACAACTTC. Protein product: CASSEGSSDNF. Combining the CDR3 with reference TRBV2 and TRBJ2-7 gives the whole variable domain EPEVTQTPSHQVTQMGQEVILRCVPISNHLYFYWYRQILGQKVEFLVSFYNNEISEKSEIFDDQFSVERPDGSNFTLKIRSTKLEDSAMYFCASSEGSSDNFGPGTRLTVT.